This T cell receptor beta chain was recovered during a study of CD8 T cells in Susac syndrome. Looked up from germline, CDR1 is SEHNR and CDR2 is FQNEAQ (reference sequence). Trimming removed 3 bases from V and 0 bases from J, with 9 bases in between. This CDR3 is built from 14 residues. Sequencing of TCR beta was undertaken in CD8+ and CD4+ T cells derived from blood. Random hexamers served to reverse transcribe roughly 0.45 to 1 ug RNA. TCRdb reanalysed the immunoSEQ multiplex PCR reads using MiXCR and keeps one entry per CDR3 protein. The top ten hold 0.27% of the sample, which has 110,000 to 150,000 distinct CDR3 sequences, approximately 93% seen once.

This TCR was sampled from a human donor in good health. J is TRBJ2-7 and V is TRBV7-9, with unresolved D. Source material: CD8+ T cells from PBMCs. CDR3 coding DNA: TGTGCCAGCAGCTTCGGTCGGCTCTCCTACGAGCAGTACTTC. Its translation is CASSFGRLSYEQYF.